This TCR beta chain was sequenced for a study of cytomegalovirus exposure and HLA in healthy donors. The germline V and J ends were trimmed by 8 bases and 3 bases, with 11 bases remaining between them. The CDR3 has 13 residues. Germline CDR1 reads MNHNS; CDR2 reads SASEGT. Amplification used 60 Vbeta primers and 13 Jbeta primers. Profiled with immunoSEQ multiplex PCR; TCRdb holds only in-frame clones, not every one. The data hold just over 150,000 clones, with less than 85% observed a single time. The sequence was collected from a woman in her 50s in good health and CMV-seropositive. The chain has TRBV6-1 and TRBJ1-5; D unclear. Sequenced: PBMCs. The CDR3 coding sequence is TGTGCCAGCGTAGAGGACTCCAATCAGCCCCAGCATTTT. Translating gives CASVEDSNQPQHF.